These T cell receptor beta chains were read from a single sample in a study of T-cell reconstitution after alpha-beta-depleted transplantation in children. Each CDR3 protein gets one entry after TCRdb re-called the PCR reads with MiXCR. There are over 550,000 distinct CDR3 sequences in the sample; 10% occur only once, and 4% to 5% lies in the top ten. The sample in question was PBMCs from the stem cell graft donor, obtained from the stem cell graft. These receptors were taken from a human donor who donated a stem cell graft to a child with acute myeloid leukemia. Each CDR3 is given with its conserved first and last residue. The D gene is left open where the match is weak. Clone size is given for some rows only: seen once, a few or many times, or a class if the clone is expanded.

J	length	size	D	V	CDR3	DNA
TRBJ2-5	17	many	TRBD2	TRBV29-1	CSVEGFLSSGSQETQYF	TGCAGCGTTGAAGGATTTTTGAGTAGCGGGAGTCAAGAGACCCAGTACTTC
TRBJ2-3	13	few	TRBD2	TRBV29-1	CSGGLAGGDTQYF	TGCAGCGGAGGACTAGCGGGGGGAGATACGCAGTATTTT
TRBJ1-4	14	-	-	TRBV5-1	CASSYGTSNEKLFF	TGCGCCAGCAGCTACGGGACATCAAATGAAAAACTGTTTTTT
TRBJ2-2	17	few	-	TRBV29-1	CSVEGHEGGVKTGELFF	TGCAGCGTTGAAGGTCATGAAGGAGGGGTTAAGACCGGGGAGCTGTTTTTT
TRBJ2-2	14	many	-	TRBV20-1	CSARAPPYSGELFF	TGCAGTGCTAGGGCCCCGCCGTACTCCGGGGAGCTGTTTTTT
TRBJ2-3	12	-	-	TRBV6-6	CASQGSTDTQYF	TGTGCCAGCCAGGGGAGCACAGATACGCAGTATTTT
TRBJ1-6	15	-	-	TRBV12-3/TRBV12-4	CASSLLRGVDSPLHF	TGTGCCAGCAGCCTATTGAGGGGGGTGGATTCACCCCTCCACTTT
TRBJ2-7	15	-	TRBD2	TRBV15	CATSRDPAGGYEQYF	TGTGCCACCAGCAGAGATCCGGCGGGAGGCTACGAGCAGTACTTC
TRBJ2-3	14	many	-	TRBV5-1	CASSSHRETDTQYF	TGCGCCAGCAGCTCCCACAGGGAGACAGATACGCAGTATTTT
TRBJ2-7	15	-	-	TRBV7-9	CASSSRDTLSYEQYF	TGTGCCAGCAGCTCGCGGGACACGCTCTCCTACGAGCAGTACTTC
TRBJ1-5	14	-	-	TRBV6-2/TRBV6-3	CASRPGGGGQPQHF	TGTGCCAGCAGGCCGGGTGGGGGCGGTCAGCCCCAGCATTTT
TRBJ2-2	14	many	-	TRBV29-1	CSVAPQGYTGELFF	TGCAGCGTTGCCCCTCAGGGGTACACCGGGGAGCTGTTTTTT
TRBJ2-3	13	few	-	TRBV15	CATTGGPTDTQYF	TGTGCCACCACCGGTGGTCCTACAGATACGCAGTATTTT
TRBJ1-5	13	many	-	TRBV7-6	CASSLGQDQPQHF	TGTGCCAGCAGCTTAGGACAGGATCAGCCCCAGCATTTT
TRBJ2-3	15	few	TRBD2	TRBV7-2	CASSVRTSVTDTQYF	TGTGCCAGCAGCGTCCGGACTAGCGTCACAGATACGCAGTATTTT
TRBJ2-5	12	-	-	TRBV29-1	CSVDYGSETQYF	TGCAGCGTTGATTATGGATCTGAGACCCAGTACTTC
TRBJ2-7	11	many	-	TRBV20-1	CSAVKRARRYF	TGCAGTGCTGTCAAGCGGGCAAGGCGGTACTTC
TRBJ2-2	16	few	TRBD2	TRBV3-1	CASSQDLSGLGGELFF	TGTGCCAGCAGCCAAGATCTTAGCGGGCTCGGCGGGGAGCTGTTTTTT
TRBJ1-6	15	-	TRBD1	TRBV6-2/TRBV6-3	CASSNTGTGYSPLHF	TGTGCCAGCAGTAATACCGGGACAGGGTATTCACCCCTCCACTTT
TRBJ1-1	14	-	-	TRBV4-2	CASSQTIDNTEAFF	TGTGCCAGCAGCCAAACGATAGACAACACTGAAGCTTTCTTT
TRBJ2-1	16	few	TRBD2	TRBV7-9	CASSPNQRGATNEQFF	TGTGCCAGCAGTCCCAACCAGCGGGGGGCTACCAATGAGCAGTTCTTC
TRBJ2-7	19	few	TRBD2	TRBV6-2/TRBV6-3	CASTKRGLAGSPTDHEQYF	TGTGCCAGCACCAAACGGGGACTAGCGGGATCCCCGACGGACCACGAGCAGTACTTC
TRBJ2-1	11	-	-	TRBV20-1	CSARDDPELRF	TGCAGTGCTAGAGATGATCCAGAATTAAGGTTC
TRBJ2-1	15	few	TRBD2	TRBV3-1	CASSRRASGVNEQFF	TGTGCCAGCAGCCGAAGGGCTAGCGGGGTAAATGAGCAGTTCTTC
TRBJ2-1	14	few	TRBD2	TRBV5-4	CASSLKLAGGPEFF	TGTGCCAGCAGCCTAAAACTAGCGGGAGGGCCCGAGTTCTTC
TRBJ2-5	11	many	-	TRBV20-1	CSAGAPRTQYF	TGCAGTGCAGGGGCTCCTCGGACCCAGTACTTC
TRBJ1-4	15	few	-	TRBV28	CASSLLGGPNEKLFF	TGTGCCAGCAGTTTATTGGGGGGTCCTAATGAAAAACTGTTTTTT
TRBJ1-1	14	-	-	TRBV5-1	CASSLARANTEAFF	TGCGCCAGCAGCTTAGCTAGGGCGAACACTGAAGCTTTCTTT
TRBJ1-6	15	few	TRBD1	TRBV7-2	CASSLDRGGNSPLHF	TGTGCCAGCAGCCTTGACAGGGGCGGTAATTCACCCCTCCACTTT
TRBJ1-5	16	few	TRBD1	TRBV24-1	CATSEGGQGASQPQHF	TGTGCCACCAGTGAGGGGGGACAGGGGGCAAGTCAGCCCCAGCATTTT
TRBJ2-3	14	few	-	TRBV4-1	CASSPPSGWDTQYF	TGCGCCAGCAGCCCACCCTCCGGGTGGGATACGCAGTATTTT
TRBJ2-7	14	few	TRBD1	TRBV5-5	CASSPPGQGMGQYF	TGTGCCAGCAGCCCCCCGGGACAGGGAATGGGGCAGTACTTC
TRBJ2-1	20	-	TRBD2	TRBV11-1	CASSFPTSGRAEGNGNEQFF	TGTGCCAGCAGCTTTCCGACTAGCGGGAGGGCCGAGGGAAATGGCAATGAGCAGTTCTTC
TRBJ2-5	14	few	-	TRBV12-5	CASGLEGAGETQYF	TGTGCTAGTGGTTTAGAAGGGGCAGGGGAGACCCAGTACTTC
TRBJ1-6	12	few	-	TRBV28	CASTPGHSRPHF	TGTGCCAGCACTCCGGGACATAGTCGTCCCCACTTT
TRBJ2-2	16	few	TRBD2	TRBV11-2	CASSLVAGGTTGELFF	TGTGCCAGCAGCTTAGTAGCGGGAGGAACCACCGGGGAGCTGTTTTTT
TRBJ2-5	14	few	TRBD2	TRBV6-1	CASSESGIGETQYF	TGTGCCAGCAGTGAAAGCGGGATAGGGGAGACCCAGTACTTC
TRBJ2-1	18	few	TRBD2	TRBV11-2	CASSLDPRGPGRDNEQFF	TGTGCCAGCAGCTTAGACCCCCGCGGGCCGGGGAGGGACAATGAGCAGTTCTTC
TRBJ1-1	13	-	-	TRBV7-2	CASSRTVRTEAFF	TGTGCCAGCAGTCGGACAGTGCGCACTGAAGCTTTCTTT
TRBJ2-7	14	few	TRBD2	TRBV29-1	CSVGRTSGSYEQYF	TGCAGCGTTGGACGGACTAGCGGGAGCTACGAGCAGTACTTC
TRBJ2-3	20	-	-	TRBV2	CASSRRKGEFPSGAADTQYF	TGTGCCAGCAGTAGGCGGAAGGGAGAATTTCCATCTGGTGCCGCAGATACGCAGTATTTT
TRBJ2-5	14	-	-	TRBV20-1	CSARLVSPVETQYF	TGCAGTGCTCGACTCGTTTCTCCCGTAGAGACCCAGTACTTC
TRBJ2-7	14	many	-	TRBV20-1	CSARVPGVGIEQYF	TGCAGTGCTAGAGTCCCAGGGGTCGGGATCGAGCAGTACTTC